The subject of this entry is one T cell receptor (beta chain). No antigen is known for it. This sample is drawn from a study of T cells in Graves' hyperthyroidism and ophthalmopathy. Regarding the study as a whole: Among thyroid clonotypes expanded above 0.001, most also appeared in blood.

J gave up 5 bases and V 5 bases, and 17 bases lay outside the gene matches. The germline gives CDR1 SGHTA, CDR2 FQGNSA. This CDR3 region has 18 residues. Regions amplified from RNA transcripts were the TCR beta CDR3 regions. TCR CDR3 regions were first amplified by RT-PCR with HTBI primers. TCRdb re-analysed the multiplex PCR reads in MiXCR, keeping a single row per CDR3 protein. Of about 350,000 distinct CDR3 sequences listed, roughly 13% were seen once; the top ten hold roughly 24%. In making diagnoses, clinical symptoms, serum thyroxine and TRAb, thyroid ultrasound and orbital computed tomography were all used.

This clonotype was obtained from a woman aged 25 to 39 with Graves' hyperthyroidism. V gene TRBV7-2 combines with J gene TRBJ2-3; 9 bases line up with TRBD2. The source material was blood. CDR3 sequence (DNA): TGTGCCAGCAGCAAAGTGGTAGCGGGAGTAGTAAGGGAAGATACGCAGTATTTT. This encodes CASSKVVAGVVREDTQYF.